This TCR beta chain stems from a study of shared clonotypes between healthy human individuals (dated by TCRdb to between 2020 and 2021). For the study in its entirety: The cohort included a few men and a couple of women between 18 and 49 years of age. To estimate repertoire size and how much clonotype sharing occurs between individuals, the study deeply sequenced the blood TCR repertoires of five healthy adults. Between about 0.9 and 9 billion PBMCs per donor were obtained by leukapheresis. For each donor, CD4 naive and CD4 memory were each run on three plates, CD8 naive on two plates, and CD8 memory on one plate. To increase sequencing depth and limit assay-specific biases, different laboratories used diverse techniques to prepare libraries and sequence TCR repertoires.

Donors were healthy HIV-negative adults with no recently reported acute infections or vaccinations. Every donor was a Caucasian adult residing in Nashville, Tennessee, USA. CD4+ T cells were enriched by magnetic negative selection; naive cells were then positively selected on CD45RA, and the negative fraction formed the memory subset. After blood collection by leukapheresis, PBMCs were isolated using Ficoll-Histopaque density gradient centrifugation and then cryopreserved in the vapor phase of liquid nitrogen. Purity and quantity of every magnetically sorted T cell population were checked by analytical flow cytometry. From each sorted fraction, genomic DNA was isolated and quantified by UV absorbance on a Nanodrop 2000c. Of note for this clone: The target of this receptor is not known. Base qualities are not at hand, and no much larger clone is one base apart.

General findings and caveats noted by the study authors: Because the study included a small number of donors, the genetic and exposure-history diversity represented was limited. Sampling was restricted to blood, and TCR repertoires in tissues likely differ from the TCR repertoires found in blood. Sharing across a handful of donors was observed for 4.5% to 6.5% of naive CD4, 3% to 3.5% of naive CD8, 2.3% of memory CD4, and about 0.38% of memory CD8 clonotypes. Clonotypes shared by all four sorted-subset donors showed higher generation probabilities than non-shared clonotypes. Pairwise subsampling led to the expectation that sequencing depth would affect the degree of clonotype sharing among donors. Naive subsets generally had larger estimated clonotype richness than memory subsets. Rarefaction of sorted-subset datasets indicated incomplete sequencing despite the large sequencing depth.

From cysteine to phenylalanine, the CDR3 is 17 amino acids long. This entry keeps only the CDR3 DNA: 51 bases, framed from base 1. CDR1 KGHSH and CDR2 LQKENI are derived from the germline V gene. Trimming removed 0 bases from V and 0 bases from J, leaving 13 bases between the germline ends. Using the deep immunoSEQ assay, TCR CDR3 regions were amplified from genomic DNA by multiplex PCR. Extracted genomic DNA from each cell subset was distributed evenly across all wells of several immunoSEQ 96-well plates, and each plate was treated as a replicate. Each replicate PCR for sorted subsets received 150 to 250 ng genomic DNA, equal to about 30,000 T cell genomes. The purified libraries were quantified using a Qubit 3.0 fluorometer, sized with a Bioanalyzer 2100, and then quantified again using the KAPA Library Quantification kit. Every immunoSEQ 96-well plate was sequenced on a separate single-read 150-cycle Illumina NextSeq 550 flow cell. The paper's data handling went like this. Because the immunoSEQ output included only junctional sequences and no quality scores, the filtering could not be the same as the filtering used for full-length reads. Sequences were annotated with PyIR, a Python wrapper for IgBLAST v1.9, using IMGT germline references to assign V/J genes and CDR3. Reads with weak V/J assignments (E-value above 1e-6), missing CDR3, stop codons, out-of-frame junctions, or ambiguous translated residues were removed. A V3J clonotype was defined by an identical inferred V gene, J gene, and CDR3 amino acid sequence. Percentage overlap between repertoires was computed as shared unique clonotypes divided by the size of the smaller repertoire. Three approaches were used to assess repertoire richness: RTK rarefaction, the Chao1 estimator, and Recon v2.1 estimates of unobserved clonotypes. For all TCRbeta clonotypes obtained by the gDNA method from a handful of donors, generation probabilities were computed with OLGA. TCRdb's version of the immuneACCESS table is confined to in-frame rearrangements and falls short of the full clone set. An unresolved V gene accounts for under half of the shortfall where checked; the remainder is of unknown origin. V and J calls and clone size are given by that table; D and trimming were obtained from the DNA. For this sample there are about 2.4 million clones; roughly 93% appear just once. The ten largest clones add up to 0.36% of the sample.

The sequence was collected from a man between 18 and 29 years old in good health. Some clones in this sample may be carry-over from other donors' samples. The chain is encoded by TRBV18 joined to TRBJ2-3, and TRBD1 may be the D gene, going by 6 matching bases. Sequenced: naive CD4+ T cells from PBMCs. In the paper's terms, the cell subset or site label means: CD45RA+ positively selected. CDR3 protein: CASSPPRTVSSTDTQYF. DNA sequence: TGTGCCAGCTCACCACCTCGGACAGTCTCTAGCACAGATACGCAGTATTTT.